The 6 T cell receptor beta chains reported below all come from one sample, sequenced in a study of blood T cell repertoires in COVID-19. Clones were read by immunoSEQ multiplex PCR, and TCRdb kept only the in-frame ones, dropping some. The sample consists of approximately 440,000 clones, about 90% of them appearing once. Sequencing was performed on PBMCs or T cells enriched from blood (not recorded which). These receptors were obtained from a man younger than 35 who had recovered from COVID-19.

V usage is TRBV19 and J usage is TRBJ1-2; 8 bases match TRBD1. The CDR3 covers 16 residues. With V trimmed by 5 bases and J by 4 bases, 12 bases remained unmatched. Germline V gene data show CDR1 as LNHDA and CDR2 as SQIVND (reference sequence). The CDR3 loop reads CASSWTGRVVGYGYTF. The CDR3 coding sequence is TGTGCCAGTAGTTGGACAGGGCGGGTTGTCGGCTATGGCTACACCTTC.

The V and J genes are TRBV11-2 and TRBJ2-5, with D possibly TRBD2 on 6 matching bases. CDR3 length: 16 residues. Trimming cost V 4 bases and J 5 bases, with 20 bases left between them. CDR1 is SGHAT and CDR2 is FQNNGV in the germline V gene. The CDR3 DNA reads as TGTGCCAGCAGCTCGAAGATCCGGGAGAAGGGGGAGACCCAGTACTTC. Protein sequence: CASSSKIREKGETQYF. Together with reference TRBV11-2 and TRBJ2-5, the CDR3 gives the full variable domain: EAGVAQSPRYKIIEKRQSVAFWCNPISGHATLYWYQQILGQGPKLLIQFQNNGVVDDSQLPKDRFSAERLKGVDSTLKIQPAKLEDSAVYLCASSSKIREKGETQYFGPGTRLLVL.

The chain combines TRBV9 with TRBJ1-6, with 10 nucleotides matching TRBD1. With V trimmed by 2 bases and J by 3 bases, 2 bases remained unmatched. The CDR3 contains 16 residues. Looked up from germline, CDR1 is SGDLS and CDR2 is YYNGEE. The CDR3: CASSVGDRGYNSPLHF. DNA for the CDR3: TGTGCCAGCAGCGTGGGGGACAGGGGCTATAATTCACCCCTCCACTTT.

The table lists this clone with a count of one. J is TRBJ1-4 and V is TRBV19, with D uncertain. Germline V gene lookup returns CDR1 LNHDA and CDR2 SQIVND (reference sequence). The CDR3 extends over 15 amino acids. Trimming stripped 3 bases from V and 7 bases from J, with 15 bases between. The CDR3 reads CASSIPRTGIEKLFF. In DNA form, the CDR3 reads TGTGCCAGTAGTATTCCTCGGACTGGAATTGAAAAACTGTTTTTT.

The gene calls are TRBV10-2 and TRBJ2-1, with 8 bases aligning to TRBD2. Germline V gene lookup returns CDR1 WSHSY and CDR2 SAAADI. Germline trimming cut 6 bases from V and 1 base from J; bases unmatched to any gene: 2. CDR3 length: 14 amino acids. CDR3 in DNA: TGCGCCAGCAGCGGGGGGGCGTCCTACAATGAGCAGTTCTTC. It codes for CASSGGASYNEQFF.

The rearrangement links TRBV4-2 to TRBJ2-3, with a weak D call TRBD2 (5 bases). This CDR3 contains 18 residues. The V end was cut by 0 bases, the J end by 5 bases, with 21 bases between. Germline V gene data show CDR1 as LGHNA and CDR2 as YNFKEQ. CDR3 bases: TGTGCCAGCAGCCAAGATGATTTTGGGGAGCGCGTAGGAGATACGCAGTATTTT. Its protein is CASSQDDFGERVGDTQYF.